The next 23 T cell receptor beta chains were all read from a single sample in a study of cytomegalovirus exposure and HLA in healthy donors. The PCR contained 60 Vbeta and 13 Jbeta primers. Clones were sequenced by immunoSEQ multiplex PCR, and TCRdb holds only the in-frame ones, with some missing. The table shows some 110,000 clones, with approximately 79% occurring only once. Source material: PBMCs. The receptors originated from a young man in good health and CMV-seronegative.

The genes are TRBV4-3 and TRBJ2-1, with TRBD2 matching over 8 bases. V trimming: 3 bases; J trimming: 3 bases; junction bases outside the gene matches: 1. In germline, CDR1 is LGHNA, CDR2 YSLEER. The CDR3 length is 14 residues. CDR3 nucleotides: TGCGCCAGCAGCCACGGGGGGGGCTACAATGAGCAGTTCTTC. Its protein is CASSHGGGYNEQFF.

This clone was detected only a few times. This rearrangement joins TRBV6-1 to TRBJ1-4; TRBD1 aligns across 9 bases. The CDR3 is 13 residues long. Germline V lookup: CDR1 MNHNS, CDR2 SASEGT. The J segment lost 12 bases and the V segment lost 7 bases, leaving 9 bases of the junction unmatched. CDR3 in amino acids: CASIVQGARQLFF. In nucleotides, the CDR3 is TGTGCCAGCATAGTACAGGGGGCGCGTCAACTGTTTTTT.

The chain links TRBV5-5 to TRBJ1-5, with TRBD1 as a possible D gene (6 bases). V was pared by 4 bases and J by 1 base, with 12 bases between. There are 15 residues in the CDR3. CDR1 SGHKS and CDR2 YYEKEE come from the germline V gene (reference sequence). Written as DNA, the CDR3 is TGTGCCAGCAGCGAAACAGGGCTCAGCAATCAGCCCCAGCATTTT. Encoded protein: CASSETGLSNQPQHF.

The chain carries TRBV19 and TRBJ2-1; TRBD1 aligns across 7 bases. The V gene's germline CDR1 is LNHDA and CDR2 SQIVND (reference sequence). The CDR3 consists of 17 residues. V shed 5 bases and J 0 bases; nucleotides not matched to a gene: 10. The CDR3 DNA reads TGTGCCAGTAGTCAATGGCCCCGGGACAGCTCCTACAATGAGCAGTTCTTC. Its protein is CASSQWPRDSSYNEQFF.

A single count supports this clone. The V call is TRBV28, the J call TRBJ2-4; 7 bases map to TRBD1. Germline CDR1 reads MDHEN; CDR2 reads SYDVKM. V shed 5 bases, J shed 5 bases, and the junction held 6 bases outside the gene matches. This CDR3 has 14 amino acids. The CDR3 here is CASSPDRVQNIQYF. The CDR3 coding sequence is TGTGCCAGCAGTCCCGACAGGGTACAAAACATTCAGTACTTC.

This clone was detected a few times. This sequence joins TRBV5-4 and TRBJ2-1, with TRBD1 as a possible D gene (5 bases). Germline values: CDR1 SGHNT, CDR2 YYREEE (reference sequence). V lost 4 bases and J 7 bases, leaving 12 bases between the germline ends. CDR3 length: 13 residues. CDR3 in DNA: TGTGCCAGCAGCCCCTGGGGCCAGAATGAGCAGTTCTTC. Protein sequence: CASSPWGQNEQFF.

V and J are TRBV5-4 and TRBJ2-5; TRBD1 matches at 7 bases. CDR3 length equals 18 residues. Germline V lookup: CDR1 SGHNT, CDR2 YYREEE (reference sequence). V lost 0 bases to trimming and J lost 5 bases; unmatched junction nucleotides: 16. Here the CDR3 DNA reads TGTGCCAGCAGCTTGGAGTTGGACAGGATCCCCGATGGGGAGACCCAGTACTTC. It yields the protein CASSLELDRIPDGETQYF.

The CDR3: CASSGGQANEKLFF. DNA of the CDR3: TGCGCCAGCAGCGGGGGACAGGCTAATGAAAAACTGTTTTTT. The J gene is TRBJ1-4, the V gene TRBV5-1; 8 nucleotides align to TRBD1. V trimming: 4 bases; J trimming: 3 bases; junction bases outside the gene matches: 2. The CDR3 loop spans 14 amino acids. CDR1 SGHRS and CDR2 YFSETQ come from the germline V gene.

This chain connects TRBV5-1 to TRBJ1-6; TRBD1 aligns across 9 bases. Germline V lookup: CDR1 SGHRS, CDR2 YFSETQ. The V segment lost 4 bases and the J segment 4 bases; nucleotides outside the gene matches: 9. This CDR3 has 17 residues. The chain's CDR3 is CASSPGDREMYNSPLHF. The CDR3 region has the DNA TGCGCCAGCAGCCCGGGGGACAGGGAGATGTATAATTCACCCCTCCACTTT.

This chain joins TRBV30 and TRBJ2-7, with 7 bases lining up with TRBD1. The CDR3 loop spans 14 amino acids. V shed 0 bases, J shed 1 base, and the junction held 3 bases outside the gene matches. Germline V gives CDR1 GTSNPN, CDR2 SVGIG (reference sequence). CDR3 DNA sequence: TGTGCCTGGAGTGTAGGGGACAGTTCCTACGAGCAGTACTTC. It specifies CAWSVGDSSYEQYF.

This clone was seen a handful of times. The rearrangement uses TRBV5-6 and TRBJ2-7; 8 bases match TRBD1. J was trimmed by 0 bases and V by 0 bases; bases with no gene match: 14. Per the germline V gene, CDR1 is SGHDT and CDR2 is YYEEEE. The CDR3 extends over 19 amino acids. The CDR3 here is CASSLAPFRTGTGSYEQYF. CDR3 DNA sequence: TGTGCCAGCAGCTTGGCCCCCTTCAGAACCGGGACAGGCTCCTACGAGCAGTACTTC.

This sequence joins TRBV28 and TRBJ1-1; 8 nucleotides line up with TRBD1. The ends lost 3 bases at V and 11 bases at J; junction bases unmatched: 5. Germline V gene sequence: CDR1 MDHEN, CDR2 SYDVKM. CDR3 length equals 12 residues. This CDR3 is CASSFWTGRAFF. The DNA of the CDR3 is TGTGCCAGCAGTTTCTGGACAGGGAGGGCTTTCTTT.

V usage is TRBV6-5 and J usage is TRBJ2-3; TRBD2 aligns across 7 bases. J lost 7 bases, V lost 8 bases, and 12 bases had no gene match. CDR1 MNHEY and CDR2 SVGAGI come from the germline V gene. This CDR3 region has 14 residues. Written as DNA, the CDR3 is TGTGCCAGCGGTTTCGGGGGGAACTTGAATACGCAGTATTTT. As protein: CASGFGGNLNTQYF.

As DNA, the CDR3 is TGTGCCAGCAGCTCCTGGGGGGGTGAGGTAGATACGCAGTATTTT. It translates to CASSSWGGEVDTQYF. The V and J genes are TRBV7-8 and TRBJ2-3; 7 nucleotides align to TRBD2. V lost 4 bases, J lost 5 bases, and 9 bases stayed unmatched. This CDR3 is 15 amino acids long. Germline V gives CDR1 SGHVS, CDR2 FQNEAQ.

This clone has only one observation. The V and J genes are TRBV29-1 and TRBJ2-3; possible D gene TRBD2, 5 bases. The CDR3 contains 11 residues. The germline CDR1 and CDR2 sequences are SQVTM and ANQGSEA. The ends were cut back, 6 bases at V and 5 bases at J, with 9 bases in the middle. The CDR3 bases are TGCAGCGTGGACTGGTTAGATACGCAGTATTTT. Its protein is CSVDWLDTQYF.

V usage is TRBV7-2 and J usage is TRBJ2-3, with a tentative D call TRBD1 (6 bases). The germline V gene encodes CDR1 SGHTA and CDR2 FQGNSA. The CDR3 is 12 residues long. The V end was cut by 5 bases, the J end by 6 bases, with 9 bases between. CDR3 amino acids: CASSPQGDTQYF. CDR3 sequence (DNA): TGTGCCAGCAGCCCCCAGGGGGATACGCAGTATTTT.

The V gene is TRBV28, the J gene TRBJ1-2, with a possible D match to TRBD1 (6 bases). Trimming stripped 10 bases from V and 2 bases from J, with 26 bases between. CDR1 is MDHEN and CDR2 is SYDVKM in the germline V gene. The CDR3 has 17 residues. The CDR3 region is CAINQGRGQRLNYGYTF. CDR3 in DNA: TGTGCCATCAACCAGGGGCGTGGACAGAGATTAAACTATGGCTACACCTTC.

The chain links TRBV13 to TRBJ2-1; D gene unclear. The CDR3 has 10 residues. In germline, CDR1 is PRHDT, CDR2 FYEKMQ (reference sequence). The V end lost 3 bases, the J end lost 9 bases, and 3 bases lay between the germline ends. CDR3 nucleotides: TGTGCCAGCAGCTTCAGTGAGCAGTTCTTC. Translation gives CASSFSEQFF.

This chain connects TRBV2 to TRBJ2-1; weak D call: TRBD2 (5 bases). Germline V gene data show CDR1 as SNHLY and CDR2 as FYNNEI. Trimming cost V 4 bases and J 0 bases, with 7 bases left between them. This CDR3 has 14 amino acids. CDR3 DNA sequence: TGTGCCAGCAGTGGAGACTACTCCTACAATGAGCAGTTCTTC. Translated: CASSGDYSYNEQFF.

The chain uses TRBV27 and TRBJ2-3; D not resolved. This CDR3 is built from 15 residues. The V and J ends lost 2 bases and 1 base respectively, with 10 bases between them. The germline V gene encodes CDR1 MNHEY and CDR2 SMNVEV (reference sequence). The CDR3 region is CASSLAATRTDTQYF. The DNA for the CDR3 is TGTGCCAGCAGTTTAGCGGCGACCCGCACAGATACGCAGTATTTT.

The chain uses TRBV12-5 and TRBJ2-3; the match to TRBD1 covers 7 bases. Germline CDR1 is LGHNT and CDR2 is FRNRAP. Unmatched junction bases numbered 19, after V lost 1 base and J lost 6 bases. CDR3 length equals 19 residues. CDR3 bases: TGTGCTAGTGGTTTGGCACAAACCGGGACAGCCTCGTTCCTTGATACGCAGTATTTT. It is translated as CASGLAQTGTASFLDTQYF.

The J gene is TRBJ1-5, the V gene TRBV7-2; D is perhaps TRBD1 (5 bases). The CDR3 is 14 amino acids. Trimming pared 1 base from V and 5 bases from J, leaving 9 bases between. Germline V gives CDR1 SGHTA, CDR2 FQGNSA. As DNA, the CDR3 is TGTGCCAGCAGCTTAGGTGACAGCCATCAGCCCCAGCATTTT. Amino acids: CASSLGDSHQPQHF.

Written as DNA, the CDR3 is TGTGCCAGCTCACCACCGGGCACCTACGAGCAGTACTTC. Translating gives CASSPPGTYEQYF. The chain links TRBV18 to TRBJ2-7; D unclear. Trimming pared 0 bases from V and 2 bases from J, leaving 5 bases between. Per the germline V gene, CDR1 is KGHSH and CDR2 is LQKENI. The CDR3 is 13 amino acids.